A single sample is the source of the 27 T cell receptor beta chains below, sequenced in a study of persistence of HIV-infected CD4 T cells. Their target antigens are unknown. This was the immunoSEQ version 4 assay in survey mode. Libraries were prepared by immunoSEQ multiplex PCR; TCRdb keeps only in-frame clonotypes and omits some of them. The sample includes more than 35,000 clones, just over 90% of them seen just once. This nonspecific control used anti-CD3/anti-CD28 bead stimulation of CD4+ T cells. CD4+ T cells upregulating both CD40 ligand and CD69 were sorted as responding cells. Sample: CD4+ T cells sorted from PBMCs after approximately 19-hour stimulation, taken from a patient who received antiretroviral therapy. Every receptor here comes from an adult man with HIV who was CMV-seropositive.

The CDR3 DNA follows: TGTGCCAGCAGCGTAGGAGGTAGCGGGGTTAGGTCAGATACGCAGTATTTT. It yields the protein CASSVGGSGVRSDTQYF. V and J are TRBV9 and TRBJ2-3, with 8 bases matching TRBD2. This CDR3 is built from 17 residues. The V and J ends lost 0 bases and 4 bases, in that order; junction bases with no gene match: 10. The germline V gene has CDR1 SGDLS and CDR2 YYNGEE.

The chain combines TRBV6-5 with TRBJ1-4; D gene ambiguous. The V end lost 5 bases, the J end lost 3 bases, and 13 bases lay between the germline ends. Per germline, CDR1 MNHEY and CDR2 SVGAGI. CDR3 length: 15 amino acids. CDR3 in DNA: TGTGCCAGCAGTCGGTTCTATACGGCTAATGAAAAACTGTTTTTT. As protein: CASSRFYTANEKLFF.

The CDR3 sequence is CASSIVLRGASGGRGSTGELFF. In DNA form, the CDR3 reads TGTGCCAGTAGTATAGTCCTCCGAGGGGCTAGCGGGGGCCGAGGTAGCACCGGGGAGCTGTTTTTT. This chain joins TRBV19 and TRBJ2-2, with 10 bases identical to TRBD2. Germline V CDR1 and CDR2: LNHDA, SQIVND (reference sequence). The CDR3 contains 22 residues. V was clipped by 1 base and J by 4 bases; unmatched bases: 21.

The CDR3 sequence is CASSPRTDRGANYGYTF. In nucleotides, the CDR3 is TGCGCCAGCAGCCCAAGGACGGACAGGGGCGCTAACTATGGCTACACCTTC. V and J are TRBV5-1 and TRBJ1-2; TRBD1 matches at 9 bases. This CDR3 has 17 residues. J was trimmed by 0 bases and V by 4 bases; bases with no gene match: 10. CDR1 SGHRS and CDR2 YFSETQ come from the germline V gene.

The chain combines TRBV7-8 with TRBJ2-1; 11 nucleotides agree with TRBD2. CDR3 length equals 16 residues. Germline V gene data show CDR1 as SGHVS and CDR2 as FQNEAQ. Trimming at V came to 5 bases and at J to 6 bases, leaving 9 bases not matched to a gene. Here the CDR3 reads CASSPKLAGVVNEQFF. The CDR3 DNA sequence: TGTGCCAGCAGCCCAAAACTAGCGGGGGTCGTCAATGAGCAGTTCTTC. Using reference TRBV7-8 and TRBJ2-1 for the parts outside the CDR3, the full variable domain is GAGVSQSPRYKVAKRGQDVALRCDPISGHVSLFWYQQALGQGPEFLTYFQNEAQLDKSGLPSDRFFAERPEGSVSTLKIQRTQQEDSAVYLCASSPKLAGVVNEQFFGPGTRLTVL.

This clone was seen a handful of times. The rearrangement uses TRBV6-5 and TRBJ2-7, with D tentatively TRBD2 (6 bases). Trimming took 2 bases from V and 4 from J, leaving 6 bases between them. The germline V gene encodes CDR1 MNHEY and CDR2 SVGAGI. The CDR3 extends over 12 amino acids. CDR3 protein: CASSYAGYEQYF. CDR3 DNA: TGTGCCAGCAGTTACGCGGGGTACGAGCAGTACTTC.

The chain is built from TRBV3-1 (or the pseudogene TRBV3-2) and TRBJ1-3; D unresolved. Germline CDR1 is LGHDT and CDR2 is YNNKEL (reference sequence). Deletions cut 6 bases from V and 2 bases from J, with 14 bases between. There are 15 residues in the CDR3. The DNA of the CDR3 is TGTGCCAGCAGTCACTTCGGGGTGGCTGGAAACACCATATATTTT. Its translation is CASSHFGVAGNTIYF.

The rearrangement joins TRBV15 to TRBJ2-6; TRBD2 is a possible D gene (6 bases). CDR1 LNHNV and CDR2 YYDKDF come from the germline V gene (reference sequence). Trimming cost V 3 bases and J 0 bases, with 15 bases left between them. The CDR3 extends over 18 amino acids. In nucleotides, the CDR3 is TGTGCCACCAGCAGGGACCGGGACTCCTTCTCTGGGGCCAACGTCCTGACTTTC. Translation: CATSRDRDSFSGANVLTF.

This clone has a handful of counts. This chain uses TRBV9 with TRBJ1-1; TRBD1 is a possible D gene (5 bases). This CDR3 spans 14 amino acids. CDR1 is SGDLS and CDR2 is YYNGEE in the germline V gene. The V and J ends lost 4 bases and 4 bases respectively, with 14 bases between them. CDR3 nucleotides: TGTGCCAGCAGCCCACGGGGCTTTAGCACTGAAGCTTTCTTT. This sequence encodes CASSPRGFSTEAFF.

V gene TRBV14 combines with J gene TRBJ1-4; 9 nucleotides align to TRBD1. The junction had 4 bases not matched to a gene; V was cut back by 1 base and J by 7 bases. From germline, CDR1 is SGHDN and CDR2 FVKESK. The CDR3 is made up of 15 amino acids. For the CDR3, the DNA is TGTGCCAGCAGCCAAGCCGGGACAGGGACTGAAAAACTGTTTTTT. Its translation is CASSQAGTGTEKLFF.

This chain uses TRBV10-2 with TRBJ2-2; tentative D call: TRBD1 (6 bases). The germline V gene has CDR1 WSHSY and CDR2 SAAADI. The CDR3 totals 14 residues. Deletions cut 6 bases from V and 1 base from J, with 9 bases between. CDR3 bases: TGCGCCAGCAGAAGGGACATGAACACCGGGGAGCTGTTTTTT. Protein sequence: CASRRDMNTGELFF.

J is TRBJ1-4 and V is TRBV11-2; 7 bases line up with TRBD1. Germline-derived CDR1 and CDR2 are SGHAT and FQNNGV. The CDR3 runs to 16 residues. V lost 5 bases, J lost 7 bases, and 13 bases stayed unmatched. CDR3 protein: CASSLGPGRGSEKLFF. The CDR3 nucleotides are TGTGCCAGCAGCCTAGGCCCCGGCAGGGGGTCTGAAAAACTGTTTTTT.

A single count supports this clone. The DNA for the CDR3 is TGCGCCAGCAGTACGGGGTTGAACACTGAAGCTTTCTTT. Translated: CASSTGLNTEAFF. The V call is TRBV5-1, the J call TRBJ1-1; D remains unclear. Germline lookup yields CDR1 SGHRS and CDR2 YFSETQ. The length of the CDR3 is 13 residues. The V end lost 5 bases, the J end lost 0 bases, and 8 bases lay between the germline ends.

The chain carries TRBV3-1 (or the pseudogene TRBV3-2) and TRBJ2-7, with D perhaps TRBD1 or TRBD2 (6 bases each). The germline CDR1 and CDR2 sequences are LGHDT and YNNKEL (reference sequence). V lost 1 base to trimming and J lost 6 bases, with 7 bases between them. The CDR3 extends over 12 amino acids. This chain's CDR3 is CASSQAGAEQYF. In DNA form, the CDR3 reads TGTGCCAGCAGCCAAGCGGGGGCCGAGCAGTACTTC.

This sequence joins TRBV5-1 and TRBJ2-3, with 7 bases identical to TRBD2. The V segment lost 1 base and the J segment 5 bases; nucleotides outside the gene matches: 10. The CDR3 has 16 residues. Per the germline V gene, CDR1 is SGHRS and CDR2 is YFSETQ. The CDR3 DNA follows: TGCGCCAGCAGCTTGTCCGGGGGGATTGGTGGAGATACGCAGTATTTT. Translated, it gives CASSLSGGIGGDTQYF.

In DNA, the CDR3 is TGCGCCAGCAGCTGGGACTCTGGGGCCAACGTCCTGACTTTC. Amino acids: CASSWDSGANVLTF. The chain employs TRBV5-1 and TRBJ2-6; D is uncertain. The V and J ends lost 3 bases and 0 bases respectively, with 4 bases between them. Germline V gene sequence: CDR1 SGHRS, CDR2 YFSETQ. CDR3 length equals 14 residues.

V usage is TRBV3-1 (or the pseudogene TRBV3-2) and J usage is TRBJ1-5; D ambiguous. V was trimmed by 2 bases and J by 0 bases, leaving 11 bases between them. Germline CDR1 and CDR2: LGHDT and YNNKEL (reference sequence). The CDR3 covers 16 residues. The CDR3 protein is CASSQLHGYSNQPQHF. CDR3 bases: TGTGCCAGCAGCCAACTACATGGTTATAGCAATCAGCCCCAGCATTTT.

The gene calls are TRBV6-5 and TRBJ2-5; TRBD1 matches at 7 bases. The germline gives CDR1 MNHEY, CDR2 SVGAGI. This CDR3 region has 15 residues. Trimming at V came to 4 bases and at J to 2 bases, leaving 7 bases not matched to a gene. The chain's CDR3 is CASSWGGRGQETQYF. DNA of the CDR3: TGTGCCAGCAGTTGGGGTGGCAGGGGGCAAGAGACCCAGTACTTC.

The rearrangement uses TRBV6-5 and TRBJ1-5; tentatively, D is TRBD1 (5 bases). Germline V gives CDR1 MNHEY, CDR2 SVGAGI. V gave up 7 bases and J gave up 5 bases, with 9 bases separating them. There are 12 residues in the CDR3. CDR3 residues: CASTRGYQPQHF. The CDR3 DNA reads as TGTGCCAGCACCCGGGGCTATCAGCCCCAGCATTTT.

The chain joins TRBV9 to TRBJ1-5; D uncertain. The CDR3 loop spans 15 amino acids. Trimming removed 0 bases at V and 8 bases at J, with 15 bases between. In germline, CDR1 is SGDLS, CDR2 YYNGEE. CDR3 sequence: CASSVAWEGSEPQHF. CDR3 nucleotides: TGTGCCAGCAGCGTAGCTTGGGAAGGCAGTGAGCCCCAGCATTTT.

V usage is TRBV7-8 and J usage is TRBJ1-1; TRBD1 might be the D (6 bases). Germline lookup yields CDR1 SGHVS and CDR2 FQNEAQ. This CDR3 has 15 amino acids. V was trimmed by 0 bases and J by 4 bases, leaving 12 bases between them. The CDR3 loop is CASSLAAGATTEAFF. Here the CDR3 DNA reads TGTGCCAGCAGCTTAGCCGCGGGGGCCACCACTGAAGCTTTCTTT.

V is TRBV2 and J is TRBJ1-4; 10 nucleotides line up with TRBD1. This CDR3 comprises 16 residues. Per the germline V gene, CDR1 is SNHLY and CDR2 is FYNNEI. J gave up 5 bases and V 6 bases, and 9 bases lay outside the gene matches. CDR3 residues: CASRGDRGRGNEKLFF. CDR3 nucleotides: TGTGCCAGCAGAGGGGACAGGGGAAGGGGGAATGAAAAACTGTTTTTT.

This chain uses TRBV5-1 with TRBJ1-6, with TRBD1 identical over 7 bases. CDR3 length: 16 residues. V was clipped by 2 bases and J by 7 bases; unmatched bases: 9. Germline V gives CDR1 SGHRS, CDR2 YFSETQ. The CDR3 DNA reads TGCGCCAGCAGCTTTTTACAGGGGCAAGGGAATTCACCCCTCCACTTT. Residues: CASSFLQGQGNSPLHF. The full variable domain, its missing parts supplied by reference TRBV5-1 and TRBJ1-6, is KAGVTQTPRYLIKTRGQQVTLSCSPISGHRSVSWYQQTPGQGLQFLFEYFSETQRNKGNFPGRFSGRQFSNSRSEMNVSTLELGDSALYLCASSFLQGQGNSPLHFGNGTRLTVT.

The V call is TRBV28, the J call TRBJ1-5, with 8 positions matching TRBD1. V lost 3 bases, J lost 4 bases, and 5 bases stayed unmatched. Germline CDR1 and CDR2: MDHEN and SYDVKM. The length of the CDR3 is 15 residues. CDR3 DNA: TGTGCCAGCAGTTTCCCCCGGACAGGGAATCAGCCCCAGCATTTT. Translating gives CASSFPRTGNQPQHF.

V and J are TRBV6-1 and TRBJ1-1, with TRBD1 matching 7 bases. This CDR3 contains 16 residues. V lost 0 bases, J lost 4 bases, and 8 bases stayed unmatched. Germline values: CDR1 MNHNS, CDR2 SASEGT. CDR3 DNA: TGTGCCAGCAGTGAAGCACAGGGGAGAAGGGCCACTGAAGCTTTCTTT. Translation gives CASSEAQGRRATEAFF.

This clone was detected only a few times. The chain couples TRBV7-3 to TRBJ1-1; tentatively, D is TRBD1 (5 bases). In germline, CDR1 is SGHTA, CDR2 FQGTGA. Trimming removed 5 bases from V and 1 base from J, with 23 bases in between. The CDR3 extends over 18 amino acids. CDR3 protein: CASSGLGPPRGGNTEAFF. As DNA, the CDR3 is TGTGCCAGCAGCGGGCTGGGACCGCCAAGGGGAGGGAACACTGAAGCTTTCTTT.

The J gene is TRBJ1-6, the V gene TRBV27; perhaps TRBD1 as D (6 bases). The germline V gene has CDR1 MNHEY and CDR2 SMNVEV (reference sequence). V lost 6 bases, J lost 9 bases, and 21 bases lay in between. The CDR3 is 16 residues long. Written as DNA, the CDR3 is TGTGCCAGCAGGTACAGGGAACCTCGATGGGGTTCACCCCTCCACTTT. Its protein product is CASRYREPRWGSPLHF.